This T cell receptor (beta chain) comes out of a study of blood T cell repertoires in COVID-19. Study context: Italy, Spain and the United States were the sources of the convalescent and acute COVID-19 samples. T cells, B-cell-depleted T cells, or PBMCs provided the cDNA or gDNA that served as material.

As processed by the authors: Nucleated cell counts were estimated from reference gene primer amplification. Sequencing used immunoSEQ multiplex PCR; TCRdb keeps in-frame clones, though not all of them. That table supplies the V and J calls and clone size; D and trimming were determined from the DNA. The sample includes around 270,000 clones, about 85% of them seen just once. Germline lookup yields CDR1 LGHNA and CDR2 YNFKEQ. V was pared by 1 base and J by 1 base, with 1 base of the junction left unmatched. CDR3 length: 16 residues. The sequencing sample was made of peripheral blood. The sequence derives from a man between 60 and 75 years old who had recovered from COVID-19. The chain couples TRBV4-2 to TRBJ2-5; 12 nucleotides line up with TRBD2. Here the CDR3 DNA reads TGTGCCAGCAGCCAAGGGACTAGCGGGGCCCAAGAGACCCAGTACTTC. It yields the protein CASSQGTSGAQETQYF.